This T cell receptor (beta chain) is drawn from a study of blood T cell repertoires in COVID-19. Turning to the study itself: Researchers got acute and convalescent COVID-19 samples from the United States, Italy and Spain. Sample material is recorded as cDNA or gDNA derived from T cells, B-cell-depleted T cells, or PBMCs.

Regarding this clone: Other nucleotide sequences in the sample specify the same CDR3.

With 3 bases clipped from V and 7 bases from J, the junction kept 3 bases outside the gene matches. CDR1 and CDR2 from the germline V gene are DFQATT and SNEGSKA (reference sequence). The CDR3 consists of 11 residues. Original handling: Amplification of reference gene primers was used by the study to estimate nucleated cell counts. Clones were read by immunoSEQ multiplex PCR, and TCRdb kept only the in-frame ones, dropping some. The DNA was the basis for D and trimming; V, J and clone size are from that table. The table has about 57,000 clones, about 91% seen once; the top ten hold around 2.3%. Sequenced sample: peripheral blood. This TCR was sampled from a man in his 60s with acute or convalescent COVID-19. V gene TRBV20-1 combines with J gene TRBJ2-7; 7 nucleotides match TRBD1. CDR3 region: CSARTGYEQYF. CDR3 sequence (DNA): TGCAGTGCTAGGACAGGGTATGAGCAGTACTTC.